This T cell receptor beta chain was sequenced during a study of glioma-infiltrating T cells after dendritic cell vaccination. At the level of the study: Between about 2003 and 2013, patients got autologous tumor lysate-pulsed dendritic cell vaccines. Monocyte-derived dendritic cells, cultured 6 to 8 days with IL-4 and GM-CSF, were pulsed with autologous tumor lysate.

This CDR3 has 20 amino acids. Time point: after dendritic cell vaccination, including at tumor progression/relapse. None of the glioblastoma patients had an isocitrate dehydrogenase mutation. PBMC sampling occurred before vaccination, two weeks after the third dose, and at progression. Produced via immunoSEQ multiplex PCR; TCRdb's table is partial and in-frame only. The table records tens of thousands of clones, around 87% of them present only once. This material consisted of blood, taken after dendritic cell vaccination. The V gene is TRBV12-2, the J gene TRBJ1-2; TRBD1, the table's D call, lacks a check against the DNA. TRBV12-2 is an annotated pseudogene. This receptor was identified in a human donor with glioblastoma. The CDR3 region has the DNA TGTGCAAGTCGCTTAGTAATCATCGGCCTTCGACAGGGCCCTAACTATGGCTACACCTTC. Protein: CASRLVIIGLRQGPNYGYTF.